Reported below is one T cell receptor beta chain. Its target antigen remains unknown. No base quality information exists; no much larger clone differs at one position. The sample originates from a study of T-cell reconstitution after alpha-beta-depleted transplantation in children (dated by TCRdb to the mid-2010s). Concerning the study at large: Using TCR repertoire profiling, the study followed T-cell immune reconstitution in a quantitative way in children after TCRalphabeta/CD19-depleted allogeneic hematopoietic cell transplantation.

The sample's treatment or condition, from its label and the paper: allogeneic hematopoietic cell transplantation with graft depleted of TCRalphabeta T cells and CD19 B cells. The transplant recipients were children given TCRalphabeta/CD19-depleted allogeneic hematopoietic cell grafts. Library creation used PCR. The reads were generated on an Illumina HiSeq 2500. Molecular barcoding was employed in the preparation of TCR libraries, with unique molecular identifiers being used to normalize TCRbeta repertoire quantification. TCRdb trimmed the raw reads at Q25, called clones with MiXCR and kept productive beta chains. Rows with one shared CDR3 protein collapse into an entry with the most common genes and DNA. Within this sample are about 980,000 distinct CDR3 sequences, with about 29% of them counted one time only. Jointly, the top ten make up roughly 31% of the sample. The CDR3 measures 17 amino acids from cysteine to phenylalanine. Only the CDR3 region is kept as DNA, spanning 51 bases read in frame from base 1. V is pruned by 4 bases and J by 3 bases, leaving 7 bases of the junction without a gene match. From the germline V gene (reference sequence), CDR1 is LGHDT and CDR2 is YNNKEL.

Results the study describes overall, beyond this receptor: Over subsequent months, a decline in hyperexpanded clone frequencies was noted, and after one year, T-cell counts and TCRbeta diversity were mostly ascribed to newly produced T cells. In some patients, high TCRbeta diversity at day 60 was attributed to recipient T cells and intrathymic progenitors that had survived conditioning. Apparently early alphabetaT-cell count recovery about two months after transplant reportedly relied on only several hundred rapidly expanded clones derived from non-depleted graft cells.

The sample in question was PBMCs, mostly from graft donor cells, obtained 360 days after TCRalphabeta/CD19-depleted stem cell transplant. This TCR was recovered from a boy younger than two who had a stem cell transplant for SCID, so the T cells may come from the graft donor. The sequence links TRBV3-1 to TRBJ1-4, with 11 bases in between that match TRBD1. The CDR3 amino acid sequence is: CASSRWDRGAANEKLFF. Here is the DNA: TGTGCCAGCAGCCGTTGGGACAGGGGGGCCGCTAATGAAAAACTGTTTTTT.